The clone carrying this T cell receptor (beta chain) was detected ten times or more. The data belong to a study of Graves' ophthalmopathy and Graves' hyperthyroidism. This CDR3 contains 18 residues. Per the germline V gene, CDR1 is WNHNN and CDR2 is SYGVQD (reference sequence). V was pared by 0 bases and J by 4 bases, with 12 bases of the junction left unmatched. RNA transcripts yielded amplified TCR beta CDR3 regions. The library came from an HTBI-primed first-round RT-PCR and a second-round multiplex PCR. TCRdb recomputed calls from the multiplex PCR reads with MiXCR, one row per CDR3 protein. The sample has just over 400,000 distinct CDR3 sequences, 20% to 25% seen once; the top ten hold 3%.

Sequenced material: peripheral blood. The chain is built from TRBV10-1 and TRBJ2-7; 10 bases are shared with TRBD2. The receptor was derived from a woman in her late teens or twenties with stable Graves' hyperthyroidism. The CDR3 reads CASSESISSGRAAYEQYF. The CDR3 region has the DNA TGCGCCAGCAGTGAGTCGATTTCCAGCGGGAGGGCCGCGTACGAGCAGTACTTC.